Listed below are T cell receptor beta chains from one sample, sequenced in a study of Ad26.COV2.S vaccination and SARS-CoV-2 variants. Some clones are missing from TCRdb's copy, which holds only in-frame ones; the method was immunoSEQ multiplex PCR. The sample records about 350,000 clones, approximately 90% being singletons. The starting material was peripheral blood, obtained in a trial of Ad26.COV2.S vaccine versus placebo. The receptors were gathered from a person aged 18-60 years who received the Ad26.COV2.S COVID-19 vaccine or a placebo. CDR3s include the opening cysteine and the closing phenylalanine or tryptophan. The D gene is left open where the match is weak. Only part of the rows carry a size: once, few, many, or a class if the clone is expanded.

v_call: TRBV10-2
j_call: TRBJ2-3
clone_size: NA
d_call: NA
cdr3_nt: TGCGCCAGCAAACGGGAGGATACGCAGTATTTT
cdr3_aa: CASKREDTQYF

v_call: TRBV20-1
j_call: TRBJ1-1
clone_size: once
d_call: NA
cdr3_nt: TGCAGTGCTAGTAGGGAGGGGGGGACTGAAGCTTTCTTT
cdr3_aa: CSASREGGTEAFF

v_call: TRBV11-2
j_call: TRBJ2-1
clone_size: NA
d_call: TRBD2
cdr3_nt: TGTGCCAGCAGCCCCGGACTAGCGGGGGGGACCCTCAATCAGCAGTTCTTC
cdr3_aa: CASSPGLAGGTLNQQFF

v_call: TRBV28
j_call: TRBJ2-1
clone_size: NA
d_call: TRBD2
cdr3_nt: TGTGCCAGCAGTCCGGGGGGAAACTCCTACAATGAGCAGTTCTTC
cdr3_aa: CASSPGGNSYNEQFF

v_call: TRBV6-5
j_call: TRBJ2-6
clone_size: once
d_call: NA
cdr3_nt: TGTGCCAGCAGCCGCGGGGCAGGGGTTAACGTCCTGACTTTC
cdr3_aa: CASSRGAGVNVLTF

v_call: TRBV7-3
j_call: TRBJ2-3
clone_size: NA
d_call: NA
cdr3_nt: TGTGCCAGCAGCTTAAGGCCGTCATCTACAGATACGCAGTATTTT
cdr3_aa: CASSLRPSSTDTQYF

v_call: TRBV6-1
j_call: TRBJ2-5
clone_size: NA
d_call: NA
cdr3_nt: TGTGCCAGCAGTGAAGTAGGTGCCCGAGGAGAGACCCAGTACTTC
cdr3_aa: CASSEVGARGETQYF

v_call: TRBV11-3
j_call: TRBJ1-1
clone_size: NA
d_call: NA
cdr3_nt: TGTGCCAGCAGCCCTAACCGGGACACTACTAACACTGAAGCTTTCTTT
cdr3_aa: CASSPNRDTTNTEAFF

v_call: TRBV10-3
j_call: TRBJ1-1
clone_size: NA
d_call: NA
cdr3_nt: TGTGCCATCAGTGAGTCTTCGGGGACTGAAGCTTTCTTT
cdr3_aa: CAISESSGTEAFF

v_call: TRBV7-9
j_call: TRBJ1-1
clone_size: NA
d_call: NA
cdr3_nt: TGTGCCAGCAGCCCCGGACAGAACACTGAAGCTTTCTTT
cdr3_aa: CASSPGQNTEAFF

v_call: TRBV28
j_call: TRBJ2-5
clone_size: NA
d_call: NA
cdr3_nt: TGTGCCAGCCTCAGGGGGCGGGGGGAGACCCAGTACTTC
cdr3_aa: CASLRGRGETQYF

v_call: TRBV7-2
j_call: TRBJ2-7
clone_size: NA
d_call: TRBD1
cdr3_nt: TGTGCCAGCAGCTCCAAGGACAGGTTCCTCGAGCAGTACTTC
cdr3_aa: CASSSKDRFLEQYF

v_call: TRBV11-2
j_call: TRBJ1-5
clone_size: NA
d_call: NA
cdr3_nt: TGTGCCAGCACCCCTCCCGAGGGACATAGCAATCAGCCCCAGCATTTT
cdr3_aa: CASTPPEGHSNQPQHF

v_call: TRBV25-1
j_call: TRBJ2-3
clone_size: NA
d_call: TRBD2
cdr3_nt: TGTGCCAGCAGTGAAATGACGGGACTATTCACAGATACGCAGTATTTT
cdr3_aa: CASSEMTGLFTDTQYF

v_call: TRBV11-3
j_call: TRBJ2-2
clone_size: NA
d_call: NA
cdr3_nt: TGTGCCAGCAGCTTCGAATCAACAGTCGCCGGGGAGCTGTTTTTT
cdr3_aa: CASSFESTVAGELFF

v_call: TRBV5-6
j_call: TRBJ1-1
clone_size: NA
d_call: TRBD1
cdr3_nt: TGTGCCAGCAGCTCCACCGGGACAGGGAACACTGAAGCTTTCTTT
cdr3_aa: CASSSTGTGNTEAFF

v_call: TRBV7-9
j_call: TRBJ2-6
clone_size: NA
d_call: NA
cdr3_nt: TGTGCCAGCAGCTTAGGCTCTGGGGCCAACGTCCTGACTTTC
cdr3_aa: CASSLGSGANVLTF

v_call: TRBV27
j_call: TRBJ1-1
clone_size: NA
d_call: TRBD1
cdr3_nt: TGTGCCAGCAGCCGAGGGACAGGGGGCATGAACACTGAAGCTTTCTTT
cdr3_aa: CASSRGTGGMNTEAFF